This TCR beta chain was documented in a study of blood T cell repertoires in COVID-19. At the level of the study: T cells, B-cell-depleted T cells, or PBMCs supplied cDNA or gDNA.

The sample holds a few counts of this clone. Trimming removed 5 bases at V and 7 bases at J, with 10 bases between. Germline V gene lookup returns CDR1 SGHRS and CDR2 YFSETQ. The CDR3 contains 11 residues. This table comes from immunoSEQ multiplex PCR, and its TCRdb copy is limited to in-frame clones, with some not included. Of fewer than 300,000 clones listed, 82% were seen once; the top ten hold roughly 3%. The clonotype was recovered from a woman younger than 30 with acute or convalescent COVID-19. V usage is TRBV5-1 and J usage is TRBJ2-7, with D possibly matching TRBD1 (5 bases). The specimen sequenced was peripheral blood. CDR3 residues: CASSIQGEQYF. The CDR3 coding sequence is TGCGCCAGCAGTATCCAGGGAGAGCAGTACTTC.